This entry describes one TCR beta chain. Source study methods: Nucleated cell counts were estimated from reference gene primer amplification. This table comes from immunoSEQ multiplex PCR, and its TCRdb copy is limited to in-frame clones, with some not included. Clone size and V and J calls were adopted from that table, with D and trimming inferred from the DNA. The data contain fewer than 300,000 clones, approximately 86% of them singletons. This entry comes from a study of blood T cell repertoires in COVID-19. Across the whole study: COVID-19 samples collected from the United States, Italy and Spain covered acute and convalescent phases. The analysed material was cDNA or gDNA that came from T cells, B-cell-depleted T cells, or PBMCs.

The germline V gene has CDR1 LNHDA and CDR2 SQIVND (reference sequence). Trimming took 6 bases from V and 3 from J; bases not matched to a gene: 11. The CDR3 has 17 residues. This sequence joins TRBV19 and TRBJ1-4; TRBD1 matches at 9 bases. The sequence was obtained from a man aged 18 to 30 with active or convalescent COVID-19. Sequencing was performed on peripheral blood. The CDR3 sequence is CASRNYRGPLPNEKLFF. The CDR3 region has the DNA TGTGCCAGTAGAAATTACAGGGGGCCCCTTCCTAATGAAAAACTGTTTTTT.